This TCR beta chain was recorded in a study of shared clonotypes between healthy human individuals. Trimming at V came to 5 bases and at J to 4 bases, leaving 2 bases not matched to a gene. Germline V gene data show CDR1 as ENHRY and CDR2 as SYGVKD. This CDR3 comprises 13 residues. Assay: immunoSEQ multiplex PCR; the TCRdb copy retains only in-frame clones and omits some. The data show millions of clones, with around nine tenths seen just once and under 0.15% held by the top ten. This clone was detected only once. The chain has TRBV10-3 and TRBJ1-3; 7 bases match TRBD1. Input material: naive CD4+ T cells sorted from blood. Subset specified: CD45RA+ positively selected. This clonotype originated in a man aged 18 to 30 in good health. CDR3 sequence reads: CAISMDRGNTIYF. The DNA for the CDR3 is TGTGCCATCAGTATGGACAGGGGAAACACCATATATTTT.